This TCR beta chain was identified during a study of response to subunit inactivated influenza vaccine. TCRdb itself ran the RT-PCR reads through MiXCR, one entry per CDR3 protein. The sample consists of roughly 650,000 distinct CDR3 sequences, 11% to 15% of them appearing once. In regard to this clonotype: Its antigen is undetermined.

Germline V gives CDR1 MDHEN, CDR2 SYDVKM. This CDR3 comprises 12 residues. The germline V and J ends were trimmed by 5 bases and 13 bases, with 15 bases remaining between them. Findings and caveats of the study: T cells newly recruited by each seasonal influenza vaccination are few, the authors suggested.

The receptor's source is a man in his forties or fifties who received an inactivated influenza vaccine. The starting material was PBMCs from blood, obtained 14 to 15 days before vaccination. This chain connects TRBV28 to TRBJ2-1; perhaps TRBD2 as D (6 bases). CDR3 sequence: CASSTRTSRQFF. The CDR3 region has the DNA TGTGCCAGCAGTACGCGAACTAGCCGCCAGTTCTTC.